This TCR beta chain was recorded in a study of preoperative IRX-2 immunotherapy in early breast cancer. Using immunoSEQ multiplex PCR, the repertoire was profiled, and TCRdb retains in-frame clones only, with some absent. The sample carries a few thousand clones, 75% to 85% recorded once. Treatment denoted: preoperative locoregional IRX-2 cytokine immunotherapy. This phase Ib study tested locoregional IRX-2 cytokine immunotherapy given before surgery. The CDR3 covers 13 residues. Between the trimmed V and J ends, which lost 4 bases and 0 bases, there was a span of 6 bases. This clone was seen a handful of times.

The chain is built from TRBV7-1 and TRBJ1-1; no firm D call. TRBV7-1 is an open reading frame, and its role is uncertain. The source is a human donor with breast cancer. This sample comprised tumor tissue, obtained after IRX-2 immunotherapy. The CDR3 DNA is TGTGCCAGCAGCTTAGGGATGAACACTGAAGCTTTCTTT. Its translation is CASSLGMNTEAFF.